These 26 T cell receptor beta chains share one sample of origin, sequenced in a study of shared clonotypes between healthy human individuals. The table came from immunoSEQ multiplex PCR; TCRdb's copy has only in-frame clones and leaves some out. Counted here are some 1.5 million clones, 95% to 99% occurring once; the ten biggest clones make up about 0.45%. The sequenced sample was naive CD4+ T cells sorted from blood. The subset: CD45RA+ positively selected. These receptor sequences come from a man aged 25-45 years in good health.

The rearrangement joins TRBV5-1 to TRBJ2-5, with TRBD1 matching over 9 bases. Per the germline V gene, CDR1 is SGHRS and CDR2 is YFSETQ. With V trimmed by 3 bases and J by 5 bases, 5 bases remained unmatched. The CDR3 totals 14 residues. CDR3 in DNA: TGCGCCAGCAGCTACATGACAGGGGGTGAGACCCAGTACTTC. Translation gives CASSYMTGGETQYF.

This clone has only one observation. The V call is TRBV5-4, the J call TRBJ2-1; 9 nucleotides agree with TRBD1. The CDR3 spans 16 residues. Germline V lookup: CDR1 SGHNT, CDR2 YYREEE (reference sequence). J gave up 7 bases and V 1 base, and 9 bases lay outside the gene matches. CDR3 DNA sequence: TGTGCCAGCAGCTTGTGGGGGACAGGGAGGGTTAATGAGCAGTTCTTC. Amino acids: CASSLWGTGRVNEQFF.

The chain recombines TRBV7-9 with TRBJ2-7; D is unclear. V was shortened by 3 bases and J by 1 base, with 10 bases between the two germline ends. Germline V CDR1 and CDR2: SEHNR, FQNEAQ (reference sequence). The CDR3 consists of 14 residues. CDR3 sequence reads: CASSFLSDSYEQYF. In DNA, the CDR3 is TGTGCCAGCAGCTTTTTAAGTGATTCCTACGAGCAGTACTTC. Full variable domain (outside the CDR3, taken from reference TRBV7-9 and TRBJ2-7): DTGVSQNPRHKITKRGQNVTFRCDPISEHNRLYWYRQTLGQGPEFLTYFQNEAQLEKSRLLSDRFSAERPKGSFSTLEIQRTEQGDSAMYLCASSFLSDSYEQYFGPGTRLTVT.

V gene TRBV10-3 combines with J gene TRBJ1-5; D is possibly TRBD1 (5 bases). Per germline, CDR1 ENHRY and CDR2 SYGVKD. The CDR3 length is 15 residues. The V end lost 10 bases, the J end lost 0 bases, and 16 bases lay between the germline ends. The CDR3 loop reads CATAMTVDSNQPQHF. The CDR3, as DNA: TGTGCCACCGCGATGACAGTGGATAGCAATCAGCCCCAGCATTTT.

The chain carries TRBV9 and TRBJ2-2; TRBD2 aligns across 8 bases. The CDR3 has 15 residues. CDR1 and CDR2 (germline): SGDLS, YYNGEE. With 0 bases clipped from V and 4 bases from J, the junction kept 2 bases outside the gene matches. The CDR3 sequence: CASSVDGRVTGELFF. The CDR3 region has the DNA TGTGCCAGCAGCGTAGACGGGAGGGTCACCGGGGAGCTGTTTTTT.

The CDR3 DNA follows: TGCAGCGTTGTCAACAGTGCAGTGGCTGAAGCTTTCTTT. Amino acids: CSVVNSAVAEAFF. The chain combines TRBV29-1 with TRBJ1-1; D gene ambiguous. The CDR3 spans 13 residues. V lost 4 bases to trimming and J lost 6 bases, with 15 bases between them. From germline, CDR1 is SQVTM and CDR2 ANQGSEA.

The chain has TRBV19 and TRBJ2-7, with unresolved D. The V end was cut by 4 bases, the J end by 3 bases, with 10 bases between. This CDR3 is built from 13 residues. Germline loops: CDR1 LNHDA, CDR2 SQIVND (reference sequence). CDR3 DNA: TGTGCCAGTAGTAGGGGTGGAGACTACGAGCAGTACTTC. Translating it yields CASSRGGDYEQYF. Complete variable domain (other parts from reference TRBV19 and TRBJ2-7): DGGITQSPKYLFRKEGQNVTLSCEQNLNHDAMYWYRQDPGQGLRLIYYSQIVNDFQKGDIAEGYSVSREKKESFPLTVTSAQKNPTAFYLCASSRGGDYEQYFGPGTRLTVT.

The gene calls are TRBV6-4 and TRBJ2-1, with TRBD2 matching over 8 bases. The CDR3 is made up of 15 amino acids. Germline trimming cut 6 bases from V and 5 bases from J; bases unmatched to any gene: 9. Germline loops: CDR1 MRHNA, CDR2 SNTAGT. The CDR3 protein is CASSLESGGNNEQFF. CDR3 DNA: TGTGCCAGCAGCCTCGAGAGCGGGGGTAACAATGAGCAGTTCTTC.

The table lists this clone with a few counts. This sequence joins TRBV7-3 and TRBJ2-5, with 8 bases identical to TRBD2. Germline assignment: CDR1 SGHTA and CDR2 FQGTGA. The CDR3 has 15 residues. The junction had 11 bases not matched to a gene; V was cut back by 6 bases and J by 5 bases. CDR3 sequence reads: CASSLGLALRETQYF. The CDR3, as DNA: TGTGCCAGCAGTTTAGGACTAGCCCTAAGGGAGACCCAGTACTTC. Using reference TRBV7-3 and TRBJ2-5 for the parts outside the CDR3, the full variable domain is GAGVSQTPSNKVTEKGKYVELRCDPISGHTALYWYRQSLGQGPEFLIYFQGTGAADDSGLPNDRFFAVRPEGSVSTLKIQRTERGDSAVYLCASSLGLALRETQYFGPGTRLLVL.

The rearrangement uses TRBV5-4 and TRBJ2-1; either TRBD1 or TRBD2 may supply D (5 bases each). CDR1 SGHNT and CDR2 YYREEE come from the germline V gene (reference sequence). CDR3 size: 11 residues. Between the trimmed V and J ends, which lost 0 bases and 14 bases, there was a span of 9 bases. CDR3 loop: CASSLAGRKFF. Written as DNA, the CDR3 is TGTGCCAGCAGCTTGGCGGGGCGGAAGTTCTTC.

The chain is built from TRBV20-1 and TRBJ2-7; D could derive from TRBD1 or TRBD2 (5 bases each). Deletions cut 6 bases from V and 5 bases from J, with 11 bases between. The CDR3 is 11 amino acids. From germline, CDR1 is DFQATT and CDR2 SNEGSKA (reference sequence). The CDR3 DNA reads as TGCAGTGCAAGGGGACGTAACGAGCAGTACTTC. Residues: CSARGRNEQYF.

This chain's CDR3 is CASSGGPAGEVKTQYF. CDR3 DNA: TGTGCCAGCAGCGGGGGGCCAGCGGGAGAAGTAAAGACCCAGTACTTC. The chain has TRBV9 and TRBJ2-5; 8 bases are shared with TRBD2. This CDR3 comprises 16 residues. Trimming took 3 bases from V and 6 from J; bases not matched to a gene: 13. Germline V gene sequence: CDR1 SGDLS, CDR2 YYNGEE.

The V gene is TRBV30, the J gene TRBJ2-7, with D possibly TRBD2 on 6 matching bases. Per the germline V gene, CDR1 is GTSNPN and CDR2 is SVGIG (reference sequence). The CDR3 runs 14 residues. The ends were cut back, 2 bases at V and 2 bases at J, with 13 bases in the middle. The CDR3 DNA reads as TGTGCCTGGAGTTACGGGCGGAGGGCCTACGAGCAGTACTTC. Translated: CAWSYGRRAYEQYF.

This clone was counted once. V is TRBV11-2 and J is TRBJ1-1; D remains ambiguous. This CDR3 contains 13 residues. Trimming took 1 base from V and 6 from J, leaving 9 bases between them. Germline V gene sequence: CDR1 SGHAT, CDR2 FQNNGV. The CDR3 DNA reads as TGTGCCAGCAGCTTAGTATGGGTTCCTGAAGCTTTCTTT. Translated, it gives CASSLVWVPEAFF.

The J gene is TRBJ2-7, the V gene TRBV19; TRBD1 matches 12 bases. The V gene's germline CDR1 is LNHDA and CDR2 SQIVND (reference sequence). This CDR3 is 15 amino acids long. V lost 6 bases to trimming and J lost 6 bases; unmatched junction nucleotides: 9. The CDR3: CASRSSGTGGVEQYF. The CDR3 region has the DNA TGTGCCAGTAGATCATCCGGGACAGGGGGCGTCGAGCAGTACTTC.

The chain recombines TRBV19 with TRBJ2-7; 7 positions agree with TRBD1. Germline V gives CDR1 LNHDA, CDR2 SQIVND (reference sequence). With 1 base clipped from V and 4 bases from J, the junction kept 7 bases outside the gene matches. The CDR3 totals 15 residues. The CDR3 DNA follows: TGTGCCAGTAGTATAGCACAGGGGATTATATACGAGCAGTACTTC. Protein: CASSIAQGIIYEQYF. Supplemented by reference TRBV19 and TRBJ2-7, the full variable domain reads DGGITQSPKYLFRKEGQNVTLSCEQNLNHDAMYWYRQDPGQGLRLIYYSQIVNDFQKGDIAEGYSVSREKKESFPLTVTSAQKNPTAFYLCASSIAQGIIYEQYFGPGTRLTVT.

V gene TRBV18 combines with J gene TRBJ1-1, with 8 nucleotides matching TRBD1. The germline CDR1 and CDR2 sequences are KGHSH and LQKENI. This CDR3 is built from 15 residues. The trim removed 4 bases at V and 3 bases at J, leaving 7 bases unmatched. The CDR3 bases are TGTGCCAGCTCACTAACGAGACAGGGGCACACTGAAGCTTTCTTT. This gives the protein CASSLTRQGHTEAFF.

This chain connects TRBV7-3 to TRBJ2-7; a possible D gene is TRBD2 (6 bases). Trimming removed 5 bases from V and 7 bases from J, with 12 bases in between. CDR1 is SGHTA, CDR2 FQGTGA, per germline. The CDR3 is 12 amino acids. The CDR3 DNA follows: TGTGCCAGCAGCCTCAATGGGGGGGAGCAGTACTTC. Protein: CASSLNGGEQYF.

A single count supports this clone. The genes are TRBV11-2 and TRBJ2-1, with D unresolved. Germline values: CDR1 SGHAT, CDR2 FQNNGV. CDR3 size: 14 residues. V dropped 3 bases and J dropped 10 bases, with 16 bases sitting between them. CDR3 residues: CASSFVPELGEQFF. CDR3 in DNA: TGTGCCAGCAGCTTCGTACCGGAGCTAGGCGAGCAGTTCTTC.

On this clone itself: This sample includes further DNA sequences coding for the same CDR3. The chain has TRBV28 and TRBJ2-1; D uncertain. The CDR3 runs to 12 residues. Deletions cut 8 bases from V and 0 bases from J, with 5 bases between. Germline loops: CDR1 MDHEN, CDR2 SYDVKM. CDR3 DNA: TGTGCCAGCGTTAGCTCCTACAATGAGCAGTTCTTC. This gives the protein CASVSSYNEQFF.

The gene calls are TRBV27 and TRBJ2-1; D ambiguous. Germline V gene data show CDR1 as MNHEY and CDR2 as SMNVEV (reference sequence). CDR3 size: 11 residues. V was cut by 7 bases and J by 3 bases, with 4 bases left in between. The CDR3: CASTGYNEQFF. CDR3 nucleotide sequence: TGTGCCAGCACAGGCTACAATGAGCAGTTCTTC.

The J gene is TRBJ1-4, the V gene TRBV9; no clear D gene. Germline CDR1 is SGDLS and CDR2 is YYNGEE. Trimming shortened V by 3 bases and J by 3 bases, and 18 bases separated the two germline ends. This CDR3 has 17 amino acids. This chain's CDR3 is CASSAIPTDRPNEKLFF. The CDR3, as DNA: TGTGCCAGCAGCGCGATCCCCACGGATCGGCCTAATGAAAAACTGTTTTTT.

In nucleotides, the CDR3 is TGTGCCAGCAGCCCCCGGATCCGCAGCGGGGCCACAGATACGCAGTATTTT. It codes for CASSPRIRSGATDTQYF. This sequence joins TRBV7-8 and TRBJ2-3; 7 bases are a match to TRBD2. V lost 5 bases to trimming and J lost 2 bases; unmatched junction nucleotides: 13. Per germline, CDR1 SGHVS and CDR2 FQNEAQ. This CDR3 has 17 amino acids.

The CDR3 sequence: CASSLATGSYEQYF. The CDR3 bases are TGTGCCAGCAGCTTAGCGACGGGCTCCTACGAGCAGTACTTC. This rearrangement joins TRBV7-6 to TRBJ2-7; D unclear. Per the germline V gene, CDR1 is SGHVS and CDR2 is FNYEAQ. Trimming stripped 0 bases from V and 0 bases from J, with 6 bases between. The CDR3 extends over 14 amino acids.

The rearrangement uses TRBV28 and TRBJ1-2, with D possibly TRBD1 on 5 matching bases. CDR1 and CDR2 (germline): MDHEN, SYDVKM. The ends were cut back, 6 bases at V and 3 bases at J, with 11 bases in the middle. The CDR3 covers 13 residues. The CDR3 protein is CASRGGGHYGYTF. DNA for the CDR3: TGTGCCAGCAGAGGTGGGGGACACTATGGCTACACCTTC.

V usage is TRBV7-2 and J usage is TRBJ2-7; 9 nucleotides align to TRBD2. Germline CDR1 and CDR2: SGHTA and FQGNSA. CDR3 length: 15 amino acids. Trimming took 5 bases from V and 5 from J; bases not matched to a gene: 10. CDR3 bases: TGTGCCAGCAGCCGAGGGGGGACTAGCCCCCACGAGCAGTACTTC. Its protein is CASSRGGTSPHEQYF.